This TCR beta chain emerged from a study of blood T cells in healthy people across ages. The CDR3 totals 12 residues. V was shortened by 3 bases and J by 9 bases, with 9 bases between the two germline ends. Using a J-beta primer mix together with a sample-barcoded 5' primer, a second PCR was run for roughly 7 to 11 cycles. One entry per CDR3 protein, called by TCRdb with MiXCR from the 5' RACE reads. The sample carries around 2 million distinct CDR3 sequences, approximately 39% recorded once. The chain is built from TRBV12-3 or TRBV12-4 and TRBJ2-1; D is unclear. Sequencing input: blood. This receptor was identified in a human donor in good health. CDR3 DNA sequence: TGTGCCAGCAGTTTTGGTTCGGTTGAGCAGTTCTTC. It codes for CASSFGSVEQFF.